Given below is one T cell receptor beta chain in context. Antigen unknown. This entry belongs to a study of ipilimumab plus nivolumab after autologous stem cell transplantation. Study results and limitations: Authors suggest TCR repertoire, Treg phenotype and gut microbiota support further study.

Germline lookup yields CDR1 MDHEN and CDR2 SYDVKM. CDR3 length: 13 residues. V was cut by 2 bases and J by 7 bases, with 11 bases left in between. Here immunoSEQ multiplex PCR was the method, and the copy in TCRdb shows in-frame clones only, minus some. In the table there are approximately 20,000 clones, over 70% of which are singletons. The source material was PBMCs, sampled in a trial of ipilimumab plus nivolumab as post-transplant consolidation. The clonotype was recovered from a male donor with diffuse large B-cell lymphoma. The chain couples TRBV28 to TRBJ2-5; weak D call: TRBD2 (5 bases). As DNA, the CDR3 is TGTGCCAGCAGTTTACCGGGATTAAGGACCCAGTACTTC. This encodes CASSLPGLRTQYF.